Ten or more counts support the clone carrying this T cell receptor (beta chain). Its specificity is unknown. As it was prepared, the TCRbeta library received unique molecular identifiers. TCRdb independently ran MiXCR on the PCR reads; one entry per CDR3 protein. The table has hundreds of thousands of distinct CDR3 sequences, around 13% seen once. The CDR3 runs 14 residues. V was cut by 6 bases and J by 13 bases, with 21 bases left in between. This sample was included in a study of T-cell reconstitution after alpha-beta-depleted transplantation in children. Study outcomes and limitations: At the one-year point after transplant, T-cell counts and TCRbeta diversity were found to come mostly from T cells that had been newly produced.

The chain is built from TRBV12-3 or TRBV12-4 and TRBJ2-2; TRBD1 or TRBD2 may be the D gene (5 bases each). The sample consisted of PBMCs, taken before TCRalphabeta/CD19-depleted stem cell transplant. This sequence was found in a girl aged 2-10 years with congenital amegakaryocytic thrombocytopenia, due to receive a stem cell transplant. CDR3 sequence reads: CASRPTGTTGRLFF. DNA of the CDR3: TGTGCCAGCAGACCGACCGGGACGACCGGTAGGCTGTTTTTT.